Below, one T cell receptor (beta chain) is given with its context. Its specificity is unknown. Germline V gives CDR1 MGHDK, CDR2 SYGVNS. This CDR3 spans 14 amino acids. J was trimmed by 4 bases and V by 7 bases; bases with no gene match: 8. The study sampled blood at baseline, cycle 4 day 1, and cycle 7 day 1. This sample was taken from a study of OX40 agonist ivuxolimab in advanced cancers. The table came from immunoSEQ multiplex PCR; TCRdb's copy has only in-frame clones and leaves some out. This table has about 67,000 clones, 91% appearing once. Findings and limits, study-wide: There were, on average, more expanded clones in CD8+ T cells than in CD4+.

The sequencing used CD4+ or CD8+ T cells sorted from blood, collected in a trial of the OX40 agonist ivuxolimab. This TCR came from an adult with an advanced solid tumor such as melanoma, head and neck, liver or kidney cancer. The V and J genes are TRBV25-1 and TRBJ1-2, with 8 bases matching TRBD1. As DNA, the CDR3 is TGTGCCAGCAAGAGGGACGGGACAGGCTATGGCTACACCTTC. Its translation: CASKRDGTGYGYTF.